Described below is a single TCR beta chain sequence and its context. Data came from immunoSEQ multiplex PCR; TCRdb stores just in-frame clones and leaves some out. The table shows roughly 62,000 clones, with over 85% occurring only once. The data are from a study of technical replicates of blood from four donors. The CDR3 is 12 residues long. Trimming cost V 4 bases and J 7 bases, with 11 bases left between them. Per the germline V gene, CDR1 is LGHNA and CDR2 is YNFKEQ. Sequencing was performed on PBMCs. This chain joins TRBV4-2 and TRBJ2-7; D not certain. The receptor comes from a human donor in good health. Some clones in this sample may be carry-over from other donors' samples. This CDR3 reads CASSRHPEEQYF. CDR3 DNA: TGTGCCAGCAGCCGCCACCCCGAGGAGCAGTACTTC.